This TCR beta chain was found in a study of T cell repertoires in aging, cancer and after chemotherapy. Study background: Donor ages fell into six groups from 30 or younger up to 70 or older. General study points: The repertoire data cannot show anything about immunological memory following chemotherapy.

By its share, this clonotype is medium-sized. Its antigen is unidentified. Multiplex touch-down PCR with TRB-A/B primers amplified rearranged V-D-J TRB sequences. TCRdb used MiXCR to reprocess the multiplex PCR reads, holding one entry per CDR3 protein. The repertoire has 2,000 to 3,000 distinct CDR3 sequences, around 22% of them found once; the top ten carry 7.5% to 9.5%. The CDR3 contains 14 residues. V shed 5 bases, J shed 7 bases, and the junction held 7 bases outside the gene matches. The germline V gene encodes CDR1 MNHEY and CDR2 SMNVEV (reference sequence). Amplification of TCR beta used genomic DNA extracted from peripheral blood.

Input material: blood. This clonotype was sampled from a human donor with a blood cancer. The chain carries TRBV27 and TRBJ1-4; 7 bases map to TRBD1. The CDR3 loop is CASSPQGFGEKLFF. The CDR3 nucleotides are TGTGCCAGCAGTCCACAGGGGTTCGGTGAAAAACTGTTTTTT.